Sequencing of this T cell receptor beta chain was carried out in a study of shared clonotypes between healthy human individuals. Profiling relied on immunoSEQ multiplex PCR, and the TCRdb table lists in-frame clones only, not all of them. The table includes about 550,000 clones, just under 97% detected once. CD45RO-negative, CCR7-positively selected cells formed the naive CD8 fraction, excluding terminally differentiated effector memory CD45RA+ cells. The CDR3 spans 14 residues. Germline CDR1 MNHNS, CDR2 SASEGT. Between the trimmed V and J ends, which lost 7 bases and 2 bases, there was a span of 11 bases.

The sequencing input was naive CD8+ T cells sorted from blood. The chain uses TRBV6-1 and TRBJ2-2; D is ambiguous. This sequence originates from a woman in her twenties or thirties in good health. CDR3: CASTVLKNTGELFF. CDR3 sequence (DNA): TGTGCCAGCACCGTCTTAAAAAACACCGGGGAGCTGTTTTTT.